Presented here are 20 T cell receptor beta chains from one specimen sequenced in a study of control samples from healthy donors and cancer patients. Some clones are missing from TCRdb's copy, which holds only in-frame ones; the method was immunoSEQ multiplex PCR. The sample has over 150,000 clones, 94% seen once; the top ten hold less than 15%. Sequences were obtained from PBMCs. The receptors derive from a man in his 60s with colorectal cancer.

This clone came up a few times. This chain links TRBV30 with TRBJ1-5; the D is unclear. The CDR3 loop spans 13 amino acids. Deletions cut 5 bases from V and 3 bases from J, with 11 bases between. CDR1 and CDR2 from the germline V gene are GTSNPN and SVGIG (reference sequence). The CDR3 coding sequence is TGTGCCTGGGCACCAGGTGACAATCAGCCCCAGCATTTT. It codes for CAWAPGDNQPQHF.

This chain links TRBV6-5 with TRBJ2-3; TRBD1 matches 9 bases. The CDR3 runs to 13 residues. The ends lost 2 bases at V and 6 bases at J; junction bases unmatched: 0. Germline loops: CDR1 MNHEY, CDR2 SVGAGI. The CDR3 is CASSYGQGDTQYF. CDR3 bases: TGTGCCAGCAGTTACGGACAGGGGGATACGCAGTATTTT.

The chain recombines TRBV12-3 or TRBV12-4 with TRBJ1-1; possibly TRBD1 for D (6 bases). The V gene lost 7 bases and the J gene lost 2 bases, with 11 bases spanning the gap. The CDR3 consists of 13 residues. This CDR3 is CASKWGQNTEAFF. In DNA form, the CDR3 reads TGTGCCAGCAAATGGGGACAAAACACTGAAGCTTTCTTT.

The gene calls are TRBV5-4 and TRBJ2-7; 7 positions agree with TRBD1. Germline V gene lookup returns CDR1 SGHNT and CDR2 YYREEE (reference sequence). V lost 3 bases, J lost 0 bases, and 6 bases stayed unmatched. The CDR3 has 15 amino acids. The CDR3 bases are TGTGCCAGCAGCTCAGGACAGGACCTCTCCTACGAGCAGTACTTC. Translation: CASSSGQDLSYEQYF.

V gene TRBV25-1 combines with J gene TRBJ2-7; TRBD1 is a possible D gene (5 bases). CDR1 and CDR2 (germline): MGHDK, SYGVNS. This CDR3 has 14 residues. V was pared by 3 bases and J by 4 bases, with 13 bases between. CDR3 nucleotide sequence: TGTGCCAGCAGTGATTCCCAGGGCCATTACGAGCAGTACTTC. Its protein is CASSDSQGHYEQYF.

V and J are TRBV12-3 or TRBV12-4 and TRBJ1-2; 8 bases are a match to TRBD1. The trim removed 6 bases at V and 4 bases at J, leaving 4 bases unmatched. The CDR3 consists of 13 residues. The CDR3 coding sequence is TGTGCCAGCAGCCGGACAGGGTTCTATGGCTACACCTTC. Translated, it gives CASSRTGFYGYTF.

The J gene is TRBJ2-2, the V gene TRBV7-2, with 7 bases matching TRBD1. Per germline, CDR1 SGHTA and CDR2 FQGNSA. The V segment lost 3 bases and the J segment 6 bases; nucleotides outside the gene matches: 7. CDR3 length: 15 residues. The CDR3 protein is CASSFRQGGPGELFF. CDR3 sequence (DNA): TGTGCCAGCAGCTTCCGACAGGGTGGTCCCGGGGAGCTGTTTTTT. Full variable domain (outside the CDR3, taken from reference TRBV7-2 and TRBJ2-2): GAGVSQSPSNKVTEKGKDVELRCDPISGHTALYWYRQSLGQGLEFLIYFQGNSAPDKSGLPSDRFSAERTGGSVSTLTIQRTQQEDSAVYLCASSFRQGGPGELFFGEGSRLTVL.

CDR3 amino acids: CAWSVTDGNTIYF. The CDR3 region has the DNA TGTGCCTGGAGTGTAACAGACGGAAACACCATATATTTT. The rearrangement links TRBV30 to TRBJ1-3; no firm D call. CDR3 size: 13 residues. The ends were cut back, 0 bases at V and 4 bases at J, with 7 bases in the middle. The V gene's germline CDR1 is GTSNPN and CDR2 SVGIG (reference sequence).

The V and J genes are TRBV20-1 and TRBJ2-2, with 10 bases fitting TRBD1. Trimming removed 6 bases from V and 3 bases from J; junction bases left unmatched: 7. This CDR3 has 15 residues. Germline CDR1 reads DFQATT; CDR2 reads SNEGSKA (reference sequence). The DNA for the CDR3 is TGCAGTGCCAGTCGACAGGGGGCCGACACCGGGGAGCTGTTTTTT. Its translation: CSASRQGADTGELFF.

The chain uses TRBV6-2 or TRBV6-3 and TRBJ2-3; 14 bases line up with TRBD2. With V trimmed by 2 bases and J by 7 bases, 8 bases remained unmatched. Germline V CDR1 and CDR2: MNHEY, SVGEGT. The CDR3 length is 17 residues. Written as DNA, the CDR3 is TGTGCCAGCAGTTACGGACTAGCGGGGGGCCACGTGCATACGCAGTATTTT. This sequence encodes CASSYGLAGGHVHTQYF.

The rearrangement joins TRBV19 to TRBJ1-6; D remains unclear. The CDR3 is 14 amino acids. Deletions cut 9 bases from V and 7 bases from J, with 16 bases between. CDR1 and CDR2 from the germline V gene are LNHDA and SQIVND (reference sequence). The CDR3 DNA sequence: TGTGCCAGCAACCCGGGTTTCGGCAATTCACCCCTCCACTTT. Protein: CASNPGFGNSPLHF. The variable domain in full, with the rest retrieved from reference TRBV19 and TRBJ1-6, is DGGITQSPKYLFRKEGQNVTLSCEQNLNHDAMYWYRQDPGQGLRLIYYSQIVNDFQKGDIAEGYSVSREKKESFPLTVTSAQKNPTAFYLCASNPGFGNSPLHFGNGTRLTVT.

This chain uses TRBV6-5 with TRBJ1-4; possible D gene TRBD1, 5 bases. This CDR3 is built from 15 residues. The germline CDR1 and CDR2 sequences are MNHEY and SVGAGI. V shed 1 base and J shed 0 bases, with 6 bases lying between them. The CDR3 region is CASSYWGATNEKLFF. The CDR3 DNA reads TGTGCCAGCAGTTACTGGGGGGCAACTAATGAAAAACTGTTTTTT.

The V call is TRBV7-2, the J call TRBJ2-2; 10 bases line up with TRBD1. From germline, CDR1 is SGHTA and CDR2 FQGNSA. With V trimmed by 3 bases and J by 6 bases, 1 base remained unmatched. This CDR3 has 14 amino acids. The CDR3 coding sequence is TGTGCCAGCAGCTTGGACAGGGGGTCCGGGGAGCTGTTTTTT. Translation: CASSLDRGSGELFF.

The genes are TRBV28 and TRBJ1-5; 7 bases agree with TRBD1. The CDR3 covers 16 residues. The V gene end was trimmed by 10 bases and the J gene end by 3 bases; junction bases not matched to a gene: 15. Germline V CDR1 and CDR2: MDHEN, SYDVKM. CDR3 protein: CATQFLGTVSNQPQHF. The CDR3 nucleotides read TGTGCCACCCAGTTCCTCGGGACAGTCTCCAATCAGCCCCAGCATTTT.

The chain recombines TRBV19 with TRBJ1-6; TRBD1 might be the D (5 bases). This CDR3 spans 12 amino acids. Trimming pared 5 bases from V and 10 bases from J, leaving 9 bases between. CDR1 and CDR2 (germline): LNHDA, SQIVND (reference sequence). CDR3 loop: CASSSGKSPLHF. CDR3 nucleotide sequence: TGTGCCAGTAGTTCAGGGAAATCACCCCTCCACTTT. The full variable domain, completed using reference TRBV19 and TRBJ1-6, is DGGITQSPKYLFRKEGQNVTLSCEQNLNHDAMYWYRQDPGQGLRLIYYSQIVNDFQKGDIAEGYSVSREKKESFPLTVTSAQKNPTAFYLCASSSGKSPLHFGNGTRLTVT.

The rearrangement uses TRBV27 and TRBJ1-5; D not certain. V lost 3 bases and J 4 bases, leaving 10 bases between the germline ends. The CDR3 length is 14 residues. From germline, CDR1 is MNHEY and CDR2 SMNVEV (reference sequence). The CDR3 spells CASSLNDGNQPQHF. Written as DNA, the CDR3 is TGTGCCAGCAGTTTGAACGACGGGAATCAGCCCCAGCATTTT.

The rearrangement joins TRBV28 to TRBJ1-1; D is perhaps TRBD1 (5 bases). Trimming removed 1 base at V and 0 bases at J, with 9 bases between. Germline-derived CDR1 and CDR2 are MDHEN and SYDVKM. The CDR3 has 15 residues. CDR3 sequence (DNA): TGTGCCAGCAGTTTATTTGCGGGACTGAACACTGAAGCTTTCTTT. Its translation: CASSLFAGLNTEAFF.

The rearrangement joins TRBV7-2 to TRBJ2-7; D remains ambiguous. The CDR3 has 13 amino acids. The germline V and J ends were trimmed by 0 bases and 2 bases, with 5 bases remaining between them. Germline V gene sequence: CDR1 SGHTA, CDR2 FQGNSA. In DNA form, the CDR3 reads TGTGCCAGCAGCTTAGCAATCGCCTACGAGCAGTACTTC. It yields the protein CASSLAIAYEQYF.

The chain carries TRBV10-3 and TRBJ2-7, with 9 bases aligning to TRBD2. Germline V gene sequence: CDR1 ENHRY, CDR2 SYGVKD. Trimming at V came to 5 bases and at J to 0 bases, leaving 2 bases not matched to a gene. CDR3 length: 14 amino acids. The CDR3 region has the DNA TGTGCCATCAGTCCTAGCGGGGACTCCTACGAGCAGTACTTC. As protein: CAISPSGDSYEQYF.

This rearrangement joins TRBV3-1 (or the pseudogene TRBV3-2) to TRBJ2-7; the D is unclear. Trimming took off 0 bases at V and 2 bases at J, with 8 bases between the two ends. CDR3 size: 14 residues. Looked up from germline, CDR1 is LGHDT and CDR2 is YNNKEL (reference sequence). The CDR3 nucleotides are TGTGCCAGCAGCCAAGAACTCCAAACCTACGAGCAGTACTTC. Its translation: CASSQELQTYEQYF.